Listed below are T cell receptor beta chains from one sample, sequenced in a study of CD8 T cells in Susac syndrome. TCRdb redid the calling of the immunoSEQ multiplex PCR reads with MiXCR, one entry per CDR3 protein. The sample yields tens of thousands of distinct CDR3 sequences, approximately 93% seen once. The specimen was CD8+ T cells from PBMCs. Receptors originate from a human donor with Susac syndrome. Each CDR3 is given with its conserved first and last residue. Each record gives: V gene, clone size, J gene, D gene, CDR3 protein, CDR3 DNA. The D gene is left open where the match is weak. Not every row has a clone size; where given, it reads once, few, many or a size class.

v_call: TRBV7-2; clone_size: .; j_call: TRBJ2-3; d_call: TRBD2; cdr3_aa: CASSPGGGTDTQYF; cdr3_nt: TGTGCCAGCAGCCCCGGGGGGGGCACAGATACGCAGTATTTT
v_call: TRBV7-9; clone_size: .; j_call: TRBJ2-1; d_call: TRBD2; cdr3_aa: CASSRSGLARYNEQFF; cdr3_nt: TGTGCCAGCAGCAGAAGCGGACTAGCGCGCTACAATGAGCAGTTCTTC
v_call: TRBV25-1; clone_size: .; j_call: TRBJ2-5; d_call: .; cdr3_aa: CASTETGTQYF; cdr3_nt: TGTGCCAGCACCGAAACCGGGACCCAGTACTTC
v_call: TRBV6-5; clone_size: once; j_call: TRBJ2-3; d_call: TRBD1; cdr3_aa: CASRGQGIWDTQYF; cdr3_nt: TGTGCCAGCAGGGGACAGGGGATATGGGATACGCAGTATTTT
v_call: TRBV20-1; clone_size: .; j_call: TRBJ2-5; d_call: .; cdr3_aa: CSAREIEETQYF; cdr3_nt: TGCAGTGCTAGAGAAATAGAGGAGACCCAGTACTTC
v_call: TRBV7-9; clone_size: .; j_call: TRBJ1-1; d_call: .; cdr3_aa: CASSLGRENTEAFF; cdr3_nt: TGTGCCAGCAGCTTAGGTAGGGAGAACACTGAAGCTTTCTTT
v_call: TRBV20-1; clone_size: .; j_call: TRBJ2-7; d_call: .; cdr3_aa: CSARSLAGSAYEQYF; cdr3_nt: TGCAGTGCTAGATCGTTGGCAGGGTCGGCCTACGAGCAGTACTTC
v_call: TRBV12-3/TRBV12-4; clone_size: .; j_call: TRBJ2-1; d_call: TRBD2; cdr3_aa: CASTPRGRGGNEQFF; cdr3_nt: TGTGCCAGCACCCCCCGGGGGCGGGGGGGGAATGAGCAGTTCTTC
v_call: TRBV4-2; clone_size: .; j_call: TRBJ2-4; d_call: .; cdr3_aa: CASSQDGAINIQYF; cdr3_nt: TGTGCCAGCAGCCAAGATGGAGCGATAAACATTCAGTACTTC
v_call: TRBV28; clone_size: .; j_call: TRBJ2-7; d_call: .; cdr3_aa: CASSRRGNPRDEQYF; cdr3_nt: TGTGCCAGCAGCCGCCGGGGGAATCCCCGAGACGAGCAGTACTTC
v_call: TRBV7-9; clone_size: few; j_call: TRBJ2-1; d_call: TRBD1; cdr3_aa: CASSLPRQGSYNEQFF; cdr3_nt: TGTGCCAGCAGCTTACCGAGACAGGGCTCCTACAATGAGCAGTTCTTC
v_call: TRBV12-3/TRBV12-4; clone_size: .; j_call: TRBJ2-1; d_call: TRBD2; cdr3_aa: CASSSEEGAGEEQFF; cdr3_nt: TGTGCCAGCAGTTCGGAGGAGGGAGCGGGAGAAGAGCAGTTCTTC
v_call: TRBV29-1; clone_size: .; j_call: TRBJ2-4; d_call: .; cdr3_aa: CSVVYWVVGKNIQYF; cdr3_nt: TGCAGCGTTGTCTATTGGGTTGTGGGCAAAAACATTCAGTACTTC
v_call: TRBV7-9; clone_size: .; j_call: TRBJ2-1; d_call: TRBD1; cdr3_aa: CASSLRTGSGNEQFF; cdr3_nt: TGTGCCAGCAGCCTGCGGACAGGTTCGGGCAATGAGCAGTTCTTC
v_call: TRBV20-1; clone_size: .; j_call: TRBJ1-4; d_call: TRBD1; cdr3_aa: CSASPSPLGTGGEKLFF; cdr3_nt: TGCAGTGCTAGCCCATCCCCACTGGGGACAGGGGGAGAAAAACTGTTTTTT
v_call: TRBV30; clone_size: .; j_call: TRBJ2-5; d_call: TRBD1; cdr3_aa: CAWNRGGETQYF; cdr3_nt: TGTGCCTGGAACAGGGGCGGGGAGACCCAGTACTTC
v_call: TRBV20-1; clone_size: .; j_call: TRBJ2-5; d_call: TRBD2; cdr3_aa: CSASLAGETQYF; cdr3_nt: TGCAGTGCTAGCCTAGCGGGGGAGACCCAGTACTTC
v_call: TRBV2; clone_size: .; j_call: TRBJ1-2; d_call: .; cdr3_aa: CASSELAGSYGYTF; cdr3_nt: TGTGCCAGCAGTGAACTTGCAGGTTCTTATGGCTACACCTTC
v_call: TRBV20-1; clone_size: .; j_call: TRBJ2-5; d_call: .; cdr3_aa: CSASPGEYLQETQYF; cdr3_nt: TGCAGTGCTTCCCCCGGGGAGTACCTCCAAGAGACCCAGTACTTC
v_call: TRBV7-6; clone_size: .; j_call: TRBJ2-7; d_call: .; cdr3_aa: CASSLRGESHEQYF; cdr3_nt: TGTGCCAGCAGCTTAAGGGGCGAGAGCCACGAGCAGTACTTC
v_call: TRBV6-6; clone_size: .; j_call: TRBJ2-5; d_call: .; cdr3_aa: CASRDLGETQYF; cdr3_nt: TGTGCCAGCAGAGATTTAGGAGAGACCCAGTACTTC
v_call: TRBV10-2; clone_size: .; j_call: TRBJ1-1; d_call: .; cdr3_aa: CASSEPGGATEAFF; cdr3_nt: TGCGCCAGCAGTGAACCGGGGGGCGCCACTGAAGCTTTCTTT
v_call: TRBV2; clone_size: .; j_call: TRBJ2-2; d_call: .; cdr3_aa: CASSGPASALWDTGELFF; cdr3_nt: TGTGCCAGCAGTGGGCCAGCAAGTGCGCTCTGGGACACCGGGGAGCTGTTTTTT
v_call: TRBV9; clone_size: .; j_call: TRBJ2-1; d_call: TRBD2; cdr3_aa: CASSFRTSGSSPPYNEQFF; cdr3_nt: TGTGCCAGCAGCTTTAGGACTAGCGGGAGTTCCCCCCCCTACAATGAGCAGTTCTTC
v_call: TRBV3-1; clone_size: .; j_call: TRBJ2-1; d_call: TRBD1; cdr3_aa: CASSQDPQGKYDEQFF; cdr3_nt: TGTGCCAGCAGCCAAGACCCACAGGGGAAGTACGATGAGCAGTTCTTC
v_call: TRBV5-1; clone_size: .; j_call: TRBJ2-2; d_call: .; cdr3_aa: CASSLDPLRRSSNTGELFF; cdr3_nt: TGCGCCAGCAGCTTGGATCCCCTCCGGAGGAGCTCGAACACCGGGGAGCTGTTTTTT
v_call: TRBV3-1; clone_size: .; j_call: TRBJ2-3; d_call: .; cdr3_aa: CASSQEGLTDTQYF; cdr3_nt: TGTGCCAGCAGCCAAGAAGGACTTACAGATACGCAGTATTTT
v_call: TRBV30; clone_size: .; j_call: TRBJ2-5; d_call: .; cdr3_aa: CAWSGRGTQYF; cdr3_nt: TGTGCCTGGAGTGGTAGGGGGACCCAGTACTTC
v_call: TRBV20-1; clone_size: once; j_call: TRBJ2-7; d_call: .; cdr3_aa: CSAPKDDTYEQYF; cdr3_nt: TGCAGTGCTCCAAAGGACGACACCTACGAGCAGTACTTC
v_call: TRBV3-1; clone_size: .; j_call: TRBJ2-3; d_call: .; cdr3_aa: CASSQEQRYHTQYF; cdr3_nt: TGTGCCAGCAGCCAAGAACAGCGTTACCATACGCAGTATTTT
v_call: TRBV6-5; clone_size: once; j_call: TRBJ1-1; d_call: .; cdr3_aa: CASSYRGSLNTEAFF; cdr3_nt: TGTGCCAGCAGTTACCGGGGATCGTTGAACACTGAAGCTTTCTTT
v_call: TRBV7-9; clone_size: .; j_call: TRBJ2-1; d_call: .; cdr3_aa: CASSSDAGSSDNEQFF; cdr3_nt: TGTGCCAGCAGCTCGGATGCCGGGAGTAGCGACAATGAGCAGTTCTTC
v_call: TRBV20-1; clone_size: .; j_call: TRBJ1-1; d_call: .; cdr3_aa: CSATPSPLNTEAFF; cdr3_nt: TGCAGTGCTACGCCATCCCCTTTGAACACTGAAGCTTTCTTT
v_call: TRBV3-1; clone_size: .; j_call: TRBJ1-5; d_call: .; cdr3_aa: CASSQNRAIQPQHF; cdr3_nt: TGTGCCAGCAGCCAAAACAGGGCCATTCAGCCCCAGCATTTT
v_call: TRBV2; clone_size: .; j_call: TRBJ1-1; d_call: TRBD1; cdr3_aa: CASLTQGDTEAFF; cdr3_nt: TGTGCCAGCCTCACACAGGGGGACACTGAAGCTTTCTTT
v_call: TRBV14; clone_size: .; j_call: TRBJ2-1; d_call: .; cdr3_aa: CASTQGNEQFF; cdr3_nt: TGTGCCAGCACACAGGGCAATGAGCAGTTCTTC
v_call: TRBV15; clone_size: once; j_call: TRBJ1-5; d_call: TRBD1; cdr3_aa: CATSRGQGGAPQHF; cdr3_nt: TGTGCCACCAGCAGAGGACAGGGAGGCGCGCCCCAGCATTTT
v_call: TRBV7-8; clone_size: .; j_call: TRBJ2-7; d_call: .; cdr3_aa: CASSLLSGLPYEQYF; cdr3_nt: TGTGCCAGCAGCTTGCTATCGGGCCTCCCCTACGAGCAGTACTTC
v_call: TRBV28; clone_size: once; j_call: TRBJ1-2; d_call: .; cdr3_aa: CAAKETEGNYGYTF; cdr3_nt: TGTGCCGCCAAAGAAACAGAGGGCAACTATGGCTACACCTTC
v_call: TRBV9; clone_size: once; j_call: TRBJ2-3; d_call: TRBD2; cdr3_aa: CASSVWTSDTDTQYF; cdr3_nt: TGTGCCAGCAGCGTATGGACTAGCGACACAGATACGCAGTATTTT
v_call: TRBV20-1; clone_size: .; j_call: TRBJ2-2; d_call: .; cdr3_aa: CSARDQGLATNTGELFF; cdr3_nt: TGCAGTGCTAGAGATCAGGGGCTAGCAACGAACACCGGGGAGCTGTTTTTT
v_call: TRBV3-1; clone_size: .; j_call: TRBJ1-5; d_call: TRBD1; cdr3_aa: CASSQGQGARNQPQHF; cdr3_nt: TGTGCCAGCAGCCAGGGACAGGGGGCACGCAATCAGCCCCAGCATTTT
v_call: TRBV30; clone_size: .; j_call: TRBJ1-6; d_call: .; cdr3_aa: CAWSVDRPYNSPLHF; cdr3_nt: TGTGCCTGGAGTGTAGACAGGCCTTATAATTCACCCCTCCACTTT
v_call: TRBV7-6; clone_size: .; j_call: TRBJ1-5; d_call: .; cdr3_aa: CASSLSASQPQHF; cdr3_nt: TGTGCCAGCAGCTTATCCGCGAGTCAGCCCCAGCATTTT
v_call: TRBV27; clone_size: .; j_call: TRBJ2-5; d_call: TRBD1; cdr3_aa: CASSLTGQGARETQYF; cdr3_nt: TGTGCCAGCAGTCTTACGGGACAGGGGGCAAGAGAGACCCAGTACTTC
v_call: TRBV19; clone_size: .; j_call: TRBJ1-2; d_call: .; cdr3_aa: CASSIRENTNYGYTF; cdr3_nt: TGTGCCAGTAGTATTCGCGAAAACACTAACTATGGCTACACCTTC
v_call: TRBV29-1; clone_size: .; j_call: TRBJ2-2; d_call: .; cdr3_aa: CSVGVAGELFF; cdr3_nt: TGCAGCGTTGGGGTCGCCGGGGAGCTGTTTTTT
v_call: TRBV7-2; clone_size: .; j_call: TRBJ1-2; d_call: .; cdr3_aa: CASSATNYGYTF; cdr3_nt: TGTGCCAGCAGCGCCACAAACTATGGCTACACCTTC
v_call: TRBV18; clone_size: .; j_call: TRBJ2-1; d_call: .; cdr3_aa: CASSPSVSSYNEQFF; cdr3_nt: TGTGCCAGCTCACCATCAGTTAGCTCCTACAATGAGCAGTTCTTC
v_call: TRBV5-1; clone_size: .; j_call: TRBJ2-3; d_call: .; cdr3_aa: CASSLSEPTDTQYF; cdr3_nt: TGCGCCAGCAGCTTAAGCGAGCCAACAGATACGCAGTATTTT
v_call: TRBV20-1; clone_size: .; j_call: TRBJ2-2; d_call: TRBD2; cdr3_aa: CSARESSGPNTGELFF; cdr3_nt: TGCAGTGCTAGAGAATCTAGCGGGCCGAACACCGGGGAGCTGTTTTTT
v_call: TRBV5-6; clone_size: .; j_call: TRBJ2-7; d_call: TRBD1; cdr3_aa: CASSLWGQRSYEQYF; cdr3_nt: TGTGCCAGCAGCCTCTGGGGACAGCGATCCTACGAGCAGTACTTC
v_call: TRBV27; clone_size: .; j_call: TRBJ1-2; d_call: TRBD1; cdr3_aa: CASSPQTGEVGYGYTF; cdr3_nt: TGTGCCAGCAGTCCCCAGACAGGGGAGGTTGGCTATGGCTACACCTTC
v_call: TRBV5-1; clone_size: .; j_call: TRBJ1-1; d_call: .; cdr3_aa: CASSYSGGEWAEAFF; cdr3_nt: TGCGCCAGCAGCTATTCCGGGGGAGAGTGGGCTGAAGCTTTCTTT
v_call: TRBV25-1; clone_size: .; j_call: TRBJ1-2; d_call: TRBD1; cdr3_aa: CASHTGADGYTF; cdr3_nt: TGTGCCAGTCATACAGGGGCGGATGGCTACACCTTC
v_call: TRBV29-1; clone_size: .; j_call: TRBJ2-7; d_call: TRBD2; cdr3_aa: CSAVGTSGYEQYF; cdr3_nt: TGCAGCGCCGTAGGGACTAGCGGCTACGAGCAGTACTTC
v_call: TRBV7-2; clone_size: .; j_call: TRBJ2-7; d_call: TRBD1; cdr3_aa: CASSLVGQGRNEQYF; cdr3_nt: TGTGCCAGCAGCTTAGTGGGACAGGGGAGGAACGAGCAGTACTTC
v_call: TRBV9; clone_size: .; j_call: TRBJ1-2; d_call: TRBD1; cdr3_aa: CASSPHLGTGNNYGYTF; cdr3_nt: TGTGCCAGCAGCCCGCACCTCGGGACAGGGAACAACTATGGCTACACCTTC
v_call: TRBV20-1; clone_size: once; j_call: TRBJ2-3; d_call: TRBD1; cdr3_aa: CSARQGVTPDTQYF; cdr3_nt: TGCAGTGCTCGACAGGGGGTAACCCCAGATACGCAGTATTTT
v_call: TRBV6-2/TRBV6-3; clone_size: .; j_call: TRBJ2-7; d_call: .; cdr3_aa: CASSWDGYEQYF; cdr3_nt: TGTGCCAGCAGCTGGGACGGTTACGAGCAGTACTTC